This TCR beta chain stems from a study of PD-1 blockade in classical Hodgkin lymphoma. General study points: Those starting nivolumab under 1 year post-ASCT were excluded. A significant rise in TCR diversity was seen by C4D1 for CD4+ cells but not for CD8+ cells. Baseline diversity was lower in partial responders and progressors than complete responders. Repertoire difference causes, possibly disease activity or prior therapy, remain undefined.

Assay used: immunoSEQ multiplex PCR; TCRdb lists only in-frame clones, some missing. The top ten hold 0.57% of the sample, which has 25,000 to 35,000 clones, around 80% seen once. For this clone: The antigen is not known.

Trimming cost V 3 bases and J 1 base, with 12 bases left between them. The CDR3 extends over 15 amino acids. Germline V gene data show CDR1 as LNHDA and CDR2 as SQIVND (reference sequence). Indicated time point: cycle 4 day 1 (C4D1), after 6 weeks of nivolumab. Each of the patients experienced relapse following autologous stem cell transplantation, and their brentuximab vedotin exposure differed. Purified CD4+ T cells were obtained from thawed PBMCs through magnetic negative selection. The chain couples TRBV19 to TRBJ1-2; a weak D match, TRBD1 (5 bases). The sequences come from CD4+ T cells from blood, collected before the fourth cycle of nivolumab. This TCR was recovered from a human donor with classical Hodgkin lymphoma. CDR3 amino acids: CASSIGDRINYGYTF. CDR3 bases: TGTGCCAGTAGTATCGGTGACAGAATTAACTATGGCTACACCTTC.